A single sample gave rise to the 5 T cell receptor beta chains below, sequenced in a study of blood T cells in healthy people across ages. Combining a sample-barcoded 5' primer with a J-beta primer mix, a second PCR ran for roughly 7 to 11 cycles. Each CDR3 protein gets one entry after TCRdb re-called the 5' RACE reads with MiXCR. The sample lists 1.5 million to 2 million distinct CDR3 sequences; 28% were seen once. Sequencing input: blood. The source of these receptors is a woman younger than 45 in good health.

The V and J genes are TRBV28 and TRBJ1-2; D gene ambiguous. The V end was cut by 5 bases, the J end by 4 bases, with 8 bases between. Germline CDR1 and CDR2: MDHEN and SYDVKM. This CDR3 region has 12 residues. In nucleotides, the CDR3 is TGTGCCAGCAGTGCAATACCCTATGGCTACACCTTC. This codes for CASSAIPYGYTF.

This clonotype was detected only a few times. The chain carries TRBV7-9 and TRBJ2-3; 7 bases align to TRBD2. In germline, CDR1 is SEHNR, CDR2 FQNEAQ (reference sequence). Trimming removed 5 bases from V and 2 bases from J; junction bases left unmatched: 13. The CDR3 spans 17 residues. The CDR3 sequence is CASSERGRAKITDTQYF. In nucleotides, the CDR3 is TGTGCCAGCAGCGAAAGAGGGAGGGCTAAAATCACAGATACGCAGTATTTT.

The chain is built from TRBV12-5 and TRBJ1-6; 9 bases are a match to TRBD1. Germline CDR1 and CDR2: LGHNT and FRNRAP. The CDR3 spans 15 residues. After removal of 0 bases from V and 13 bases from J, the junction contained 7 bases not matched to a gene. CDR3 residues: CASGLVQGASPPLHF. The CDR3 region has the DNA TGTGCTAGTGGTTTGGTACAGGGGGCCTCTCCGCCCCTCCACTTT. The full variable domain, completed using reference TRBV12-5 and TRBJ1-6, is DARVTQTPRHKVTEMGQEVTMRCQPILGHNTVFWYRQTMMQGLELLAYFRNRAPLDDSGMPKDRFSAEMPDATLATLKIQPSEPRDSAVYFCASGLVQGASPPLHFGNGTRLTVT.

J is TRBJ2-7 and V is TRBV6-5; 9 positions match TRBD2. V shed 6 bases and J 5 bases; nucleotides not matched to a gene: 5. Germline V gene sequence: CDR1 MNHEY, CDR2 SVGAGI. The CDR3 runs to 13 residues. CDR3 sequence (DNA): TGTGCCAGCAGGGCTAGCGGGATCGACGAGCAGTACTTC. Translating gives CASRASGIDEQYF.

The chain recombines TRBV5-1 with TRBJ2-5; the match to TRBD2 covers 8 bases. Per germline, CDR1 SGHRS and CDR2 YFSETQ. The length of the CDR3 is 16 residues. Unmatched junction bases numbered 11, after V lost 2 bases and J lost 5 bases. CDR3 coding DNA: TGCGCCAGCAGCTTTTCGCGGGGGGCCAGCTTGGAGACCCAGTACTTC. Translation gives CASSFSRGASLETQYF.